A selection of T cell receptor beta chains follows, all from one sample in a study of Graves' ophthalmopathy and Graves' hyperthyroidism. TCRdb called the multiplex PCR reads again in MiXCR, with one record for every CDR3 protein. The sample carries fewer than 400,000 distinct CDR3 sequences, around 16% recorded once. Sequenced: peripheral blood. These receptors originate from a woman aged 18-29 years with Graves' ophthalmopathy. Each CDR3 is given with its conserved first and last residue. D genes are given only for firm matches. Clone sizes are given selectively: once, few, many, or a class where the clone is expanded.

d_call,v_call,j_call,clone_size,cdr3_nt,cdr3_aa
-,TRBV15,TRBJ2-6,many,TGTGCCACCAGCAGAGAATTCTCTGGGGCCAACGTCCTGACTTTC,CATSREFSGANVLTF
-,TRBV6-5,TRBJ2-7,many,TGTGCCAGCAGTTTAGAGTCGGGCGAGCAGTACTTC,CASSLESGEQYF
-,TRBV11-2,TRBJ1-1,many,TGTGCCAGCAGTCCAAAGGGATTAGGAAGGAACACTGAAGCTTTCTTT,CASSPKGLGRNTEAFF
TRBD1,TRBV12-3/TRBV12-4,TRBJ1-6,many,TGTGCCAGCAGTGCGGGGACAGGACCGAGCTCCTATAATTCACCCCTCCACTTT,CASSAGTGPSSYNSPLHF
-,TRBV5-4,TRBJ2-7,many,TGTGCCAGCAGCGTTACCGGGACTTCCTACGAGCAGTACTTC,CASSVTGTSYEQYF
-,TRBV20-1,TRBJ1-1,many,TGCAGTGCTAGAGATGGCCCCTTAAACACTGAAGCTTTCTTT,CSARDGPLNTEAFF
TRBD1,TRBV28,TRBJ1-3,many,TGTGCCAGCAGTTTATCCGGGACAGGTATTTCCTCTGGAAACACCATATATTTT,CASSLSGTGISSGNTIYF
TRBD1,TRBV30,TRBJ1-2,many,TGTGCCTGGAGTTCGACAGGGGGCGGCTATGGCTACACCTTC,CAWSSTGGGYGYTF
-,TRBV11-2,TRBJ1-1,many,TGTGCCAGCAGTTATACAGCTAACACTGAAGCTTTCTTT,CASSYTANTEAFF
-,TRBV30,TRBJ2-7,many,TGTGCCTGGAGGGGCCCAGGGGTAGGCTACGAGCAGTACTTC,CAWRGPGVGYEQYF
-,TRBV6-1,TRBJ1-1,many,TGTGCCAGCAGTAAATCGCCGTGGCAGGGTGAAACTGAAGCTTTCTTT,CASSKSPWQGETEAFF
-,TRBV9,TRBJ1-3,many,TGTGCCAGCAGCGTTCTCGGGACATACTCTGGAAACACCATATATTTT,CASSVLGTYSGNTIYF
-,TRBV6-1,TRBJ1-6,-,TGTGCCAGCAGTGACACTAATAATTCACCCCTCCACTTT,CASSDTNNSPLHF
-,TRBV6-5,TRBJ2-2,-,TGTGCCAGCAGTTACTGGGCCACGAACACCGGGGAGCTGTTTTTT,CASSYWATNTGELFF
-,TRBV3-1,TRBJ2-7,-,TGTGCCAGCAGCCATGATCTTCCCTACGAGCAGTACTTC,CASSHDLPYEQYF
-,TRBV6-2/TRBV6-3,TRBJ2-7,many,TGTGCCAGCAGTTCTCCAATCACCTACGAGCAGTACTTC,CASSSPITYEQYF
TRBD1,TRBV7-8,TRBJ2-7,many,TGTGCCAGCAGCTTAGCAGGGGACAGGGTAACATACGAGCAGTACTTC,CASSLAGDRVTYEQYF
TRBD2,TRBV20-1,TRBJ2-3,many,TGCAGTGCTCAAGGACTAGCGGGAGGAGCGGATACGCAGTATTTT,CSAQGLAGGADTQYF
-,TRBV6-1,TRBJ1-1,many,TGTGCCAGCAGTGCGGGAGGGACATCCCGGGACACTGAAGCTTTCTTT,CASSAGGTSRDTEAFF
-,TRBV6-2/TRBV6-3,TRBJ1-1,many,TGTGCCAGCAGTTACAAAGGGGGTGTCACTGAAGCTTTCTTT,CASSYKGGVTEAFF
TRBD1,TRBV5-1,TRBJ2-5,many,TGCGCCAGCAGCTTGGGGGACAGGGGGCAAGAGACCCAGTACTTC,CASSLGDRGQETQYF
TRBD1,TRBV6-5,TRBJ1-2,many,TGTGCCAGCAGTTACTCCGACAGGGGCGGCGATGGCTACACCTTC,CASSYSDRGGDGYTF
-,TRBV19,TRBJ1-6,many,TGTGCCAGTAGTATCCAGGGTGCGCCACCCCTCCACTTT,CASSIQGAPPLHF
TRBD1,TRBV28,TRBJ2-7,few,TGTGCCAGTGTGGGTTCTGGGACAGGGAGGTCCTACGAGCAGTACTTC,CASVGSGTGRSYEQYF
-,TRBV4-2,TRBJ1-1,many,TGTGCCAGCAGCCAAGGCCCCTCCTCAGCTTTCTTT,CASSQGPSSAFF
TRBD1,TRBV2,TRBJ1-1,many,TGTGCCAGCAGTGGATCGACAGGGGAACCTGAAGCTTTCTTT,CASSGSTGEPEAFF